This TCR beta chain stems from a study of beta chain features in type 1 diabetes. Study summary: The examined sorted cells totaled approximately 100 million across samples. Notes on the study in general: Cells carrying high TCR expression could end up over-represented when cDNA is sequenced.

As for this clone: Its antigen is still unknown.

All of the isolated RNA was reverse transcribed, so expressed TCRB transcripts were sequenced. Libraries were prepared by immunoSEQ multiplex PCR; TCRdb keeps only in-frame clonotypes and omits some of them. This sample yields roughly 610,000 clones, of which 15% to 19% are seen a single time; 0.093% belongs to the top ten. CD45RO/CCR7/CD25/CD127/CD95/CD27 staining was used to isolate CD4+ naive, central memory, regulatory and stem cell-like memory cells by sorting. Germline values: CDR1 MNHEY, CDR2 SVGAGI. V dropped 5 bases and J dropped 5 bases, with 10 bases sitting between them. The CDR3 loop spans 12 amino acids.

The receptor was isolated from a man between 18 and 29 years old in good health. This chain uses TRBV6-5 with TRBJ2-7; D is unresolved. The specimen was naive CD4+ T cells from blood. The CDR3: CASSARSNEQYF. The CDR3 bases are TGTGCCAGCAGTGCCCGATCTAACGAGCAGTACTTC.